The 18 T cell receptor beta chains below come from one sample, sequenced in a study of T cells in localized non-small cell lung cancer. Profiled with immunoSEQ multiplex PCR; TCRdb holds only in-frame clones, not every one. In the table there are under 55,000 clones, around three quarters of which are singletons. This material consisted of PBMCs, taken before any cancer treatment. The receptors stem from a woman aged 35 to 70 with stage II lung adenocarcinoma.

The chain has TRBV30 and TRBJ1-1; TRBD1 aligns across 7 bases. The CDR3 is 15 amino acids. Germline assignment: CDR1 GTSNPN and CDR2 SVGIG (reference sequence). Trimming cost V 4 bases and J 2 bases; bases outside gene matches: 10. The CDR3, as DNA: TGTGCCTGGACCATCCCGGACAGGACAAACACTGAAGCTTTCTTT. Amino acid sequence: CAWTIPDRTNTEAFF. Filled out from reference TRBV30 and TRBJ1-1, the complete variable domain reads SQTIHQWPATLVQPVGSPLSLECTVEGTSNPNLYWYRQAAGRGLQLLFYSVGIGQISSEVPQNLSASRPQDRQFILSSKKLLLSDSGFYLCAWTIPDRTNTEAFFGQGTRLTVV.

This chain joins TRBV29-1 and TRBJ2-3; tentatively, D is TRBD1 (6 bases). The CDR3 is 14 amino acids. Trimming shortened V by 8 bases and J by 0 bases, and 15 bases separated the two germline ends. CDR1 SQVTM and CDR2 ANQGSEA come from the germline V gene. DNA of the CDR3: TGCAGCTCAAAAGACAGGTCTAGCACAGATACGCAGTATTTT. Translation: CSSKDRSSTDTQYF.

The chain carries TRBV6-1 and TRBJ1-3, with D possibly being TRBD1 (5 bases). The CDR3 contains 15 residues. CDR1 is MNHNS and CDR2 is SASEGT in the germline V gene. Trimming left V 5 bases short and J 0 bases short, with 11 bases between. The CDR3 loop is CASSTDSSSGNTIYF. CDR3 nucleotide sequence: TGTGCCAGCAGTACCGACAGCAGCTCTGGAAACACCATATATTTT.

This clone appeared once. Mismatch with germline at one junction end may stem from a read error. The rearrangement uses TRBV7-7 and TRBJ2-7, with D perhaps TRBD2 (5 bases). CDR1 SSHAT and CDR2 FNYEAQ come from the germline V gene (reference sequence). The CDR3 is made up of 14 amino acids. The CDR3 spells CASSFGVGSYEQYF. The CDR3 coding sequence is TGTGCTAGCAGCTTCGGGGTGGGGTCCTACGAGCAGTACTTC.

This clone was observed a single time. The chain has TRBV21-1 and TRBJ1-2. TRBV21-1 is a recognized pseudogene. The CDR3 is 11 amino acids. Written as DNA, the CDR3 is TGTGCCAGCACCCAATGCCGTATCTACACCTTC. It specifies CASTQCRIYTF.

The V and J genes are TRBV2 and TRBJ1-5; no clear D. CDR3 size: 14 residues. Deletions cut 7 bases from V and 0 bases from J, with 10 bases between. The germline CDR1 and CDR2 sequences are SNHLY and FYNNEI. CDR3 in amino acids: CASTLASSNQPQHF. CDR3 coding DNA: TGTGCCAGCACCTTGGCCAGTAGCAATCAGCCCCAGCATTTT.

The rearrangement links TRBV10-2 to TRBJ2-7; 10 bases are shared with TRBD1. V was clipped by 6 bases and J by 2 bases; unmatched bases: 7. CDR1 is WSHSY, CDR2 SAAADI, per germline. The CDR3 is 15 amino acids. Here the CDR3 DNA reads TGCGCCAGCAGATTCCGGGACAGGGGTCCCTACGAGCAGTACTTC. Protein: CASRFRDRGPYEQYF.

The rearrangement uses TRBV7-5 and TRBJ1-3. TRBV7-5 is classified as a pseudogene. The CDR3 runs 17 residues. Here the CDR3 DNA reads TGTGCCAGAAGCTTACGGGGGAACAGGGCACGCAGGAACACCATATATTTT. The encoded protein is CARSLRGNRARRNTIYF.

This clone appeared once. The V gene is TRBV2, the J gene TRBJ1-5, with TRBD1 matching 8 bases. With V trimmed by 11 bases and J by 6 bases, 6 bases remained unmatched. Germline-derived CDR1 and CDR2 are SNHLY and FYNNEI. The length of the CDR3 is 12 residues. CDR3: CAGGQGSQPQHF. In nucleotides, the CDR3 is TGTGCCGGTGGACAGGGAAGTCAGCCCCAGCATTTT. The full variable domain, its missing parts supplied by reference TRBV2 and TRBJ1-5, is EPEVTQTPSHQVTQMGQEVILRCVPISNHLYFYWYRQILGQKVEFLVSFYNNEISEKSEIFDDQFSVERPDGSNFTLKIRSTKLEDSAMYFCAGGQGSQPQHFGDGTRLSIL.

Remarks on this clone: Different DNA sequences within this sample yield the same CDR3. This chain connects TRBV18 to TRBJ2-5; the D gene is possibly TRBD1 (6 bases). CDR3 size: 13 residues. V lost 3 bases to trimming and J lost 3 bases, with 8 bases between them. Germline CDR1 and CDR2: KGHSH and LQKENI. In nucleotides, the CDR3 is TGTGCCAGCTCACCCGGACAGAAAGAGACCCAGTACTTC. This codes for CASSPGQKETQYF. Full variable domain (rest looked up from reference TRBV18 and TRBJ2-5): NAGVMQNPRHLVRRRGQEARLRCSPMKGHSHVYWYRQLPEEGLKFMVYLQKENIIDESGMPKERFSAEFPKEGPSILRIQQVVRGDSAAYFCASSPGQKETQYFGPGTRLLVL.

In this sample, this clone turned up a few times. V usage is TRBV7-3 and J usage is TRBJ1-2, with 8 bases that match TRBD1. V shed 4 bases, J shed 7 bases, and the junction held 11 bases outside the gene matches. Looked up from germline, CDR1 is SGHTA and CDR2 is FQGTGA. This CDR3 contains 15 residues. The DNA for the CDR3 is TGTGCCAGCAGCTCTCAGGGGGCGCTTCCTAGTGGCTACACCTTC. Residues: CASSSQGALPSGYTF.

This CDR3 reads CATSREDYEQYF. In nucleotides, the CDR3 is TGTGCCACCAGCAGAGAAGACTACGAGCAGTACTTC. V usage is TRBV15 and J usage is TRBJ2-7; D not certain. V gave up 0 bases and J gave up 3 bases, with 3 bases separating them. Germline V CDR1 and CDR2: LNHNV, YYDKDF (reference sequence). The CDR3 totals 12 residues.

The J gene is TRBJ1-2, the V gene TRBV5-1; TRBD1 is a possible D gene (5 bases). The CDR3 covers 13 residues. V lost 7 bases, J lost 7 bases, and 17 bases lay in between. CDR1 is SGHRS and CDR2 is YFSETQ in the germline V gene. The CDR3 DNA reads as TGCGCCAGCGGCGGGACGACCGGGGCTGGCTACACCTTC. Its protein product is CASGGTTGAGYTF. The variable domain in full, completed from reference TRBV5-1 and TRBJ1-2, reads KAGVTQTPRYLIKTRGQQVTLSCSPISGHRSVSWYQQTPGQGLQFLFEYFSETQRNKGNFPGRFSGRQFSNSRSEMNVSTLELGDSALYLCASGGTTGAGYTFGSGTRLTVV.

The chain recombines TRBV6-5 with TRBJ2-7; no definite D call. Trimming took 3 bases from V and 5 from J, leaving 5 bases between them. Germline V gene sequence: CDR1 MNHEY, CDR2 SVGAGI. The CDR3 consists of 11 residues. This CDR3 is CASSYVNEQYF. Here the CDR3 DNA reads TGTGCCAGCAGTTATGTCAACGAGCAGTACTTC.

The chain recombines TRBV28 with TRBJ2-5, with 7 bases aligning to TRBD1. Germline CDR1 is MDHEN and CDR2 is SYDVKM. The CDR3 is made up of 13 amino acids. Trimming removed 4 bases from V and 1 base from J; junction bases left unmatched: 0. CDR3 coding DNA: TGTGCCAGCAGTTCAGGGGGCCAAGAGACCCAGTACTTC. Amino acid sequence: CASSSGGQETQYF.

The genes are TRBV5-1 and TRBJ2-3, with TRBD1 as a possible D gene (6 bases). CDR3 length: 14 residues. CDR1 SGHRS and CDR2 YFSETQ come from the germline V gene. Trimming left V 4 bases short and J 4 bases short, with 13 bases between. The CDR3 loop reads CASSATGQADTQYF. DNA of the CDR3: TGCGCCAGCAGCGCAACAGGGCAGGCAGATACGCAGTATTTT.

The V and J genes are TRBV15 and TRBJ2-3; TRBD1 is a possible D gene (6 bases). Deletions cut 5 bases from V and 2 bases from J, with 14 bases between. The germline V gene has CDR1 LNHNV and CDR2 YYDKDF (reference sequence). The CDR3 is 15 residues long. DNA of the CDR3: TGTGCCACCAGCCCCCGGGACACTACCACAGATACGCAGTATTTT. Its translation: CATSPRDTTTDTQYF.

The table lists this clone with a count of one. The CDR3 DNA is TGCAGCGTTGAATACCCCACCGGGGAGCTGTTTTTT. Translation gives CSVEYPTGELFF. The rearrangement links TRBV29-1 to TRBJ2-2; D not certain. Trimming left V 2 bases short and J 4 bases short, with 5 bases between. Germline V gene lookup returns CDR1 SQVTM and CDR2 ANQGSEA. CDR3 size: 12 residues.